This T cell receptor (beta chain) is drawn from a study of blood T cell repertoires in COVID-19. CDR1 is DFQATT, CDR2 SNEGSKA, per germline (reference sequence). V gave up 5 bases and J gave up 8 bases, with 12 bases separating them. The CDR3 is made up of 11 amino acids. Only in-frame clones appear in the TCRdb table, and some are missing; sequencing was by immunoSEQ multiplex PCR. The sample carries roughly 400,000 clones, around 90% recorded once. The sample was PBMCs or T cells enriched from blood (not recorded which). The rearrangement uses TRBV20-1 and TRBJ1-2; D is possibly TRBD1 (5 bases). The sequence was obtained from a woman in her thirties or forties with acute COVID-19. CDR3 protein: CSAPGAGGYTF. The CDR3 DNA is TGCAGTGCTCCTGGGGCCGGAGGCTACACCTTC.